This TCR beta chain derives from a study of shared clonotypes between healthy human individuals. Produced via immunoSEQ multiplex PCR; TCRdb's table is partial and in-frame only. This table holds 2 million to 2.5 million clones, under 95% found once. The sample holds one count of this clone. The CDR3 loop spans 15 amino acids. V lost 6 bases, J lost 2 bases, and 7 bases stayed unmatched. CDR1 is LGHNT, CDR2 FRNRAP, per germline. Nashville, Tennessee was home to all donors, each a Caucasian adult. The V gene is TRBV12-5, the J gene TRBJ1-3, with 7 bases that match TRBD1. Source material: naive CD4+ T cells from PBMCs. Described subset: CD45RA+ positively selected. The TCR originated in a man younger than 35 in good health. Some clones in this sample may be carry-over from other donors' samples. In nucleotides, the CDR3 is TGTGCTAGTGGCAACTCCGGGACAGCTGGAAACACCATATATTTT. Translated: CASGNSGTAGNTIYF.